This T cell receptor (beta chain) was captured by sequencing in a study of T cells in Graves' hyperthyroidism and ophthalmopathy. This clonotype was counted many times. The antigen remains unidentified. Over 18 months, lack of ophthalmopathy progression marked Graves' hyperthyroidism as stable. Reasons for excluding patients were uncontrolled infection, other autoimmune disease, pregnancy or lactation. Amplification of TCR beta CDR3 regions used RNA as the template. A first-round RT-PCR of the TCR CDR3 used the HTBI primer set. TCRdb reanalysed the multiplex PCR reads using MiXCR and keeps one entry per CDR3 protein. The table lists roughly 330,000 distinct CDR3 sequences, 16% of them singletons, with around 34% in the top ten. Study results and caveats: Most thyroid clonotypes expanded above 0.001 appeared in blood too.

CDR1 is DFQATT and CDR2 is SNEGSKA in the germline V gene (reference sequence). V was cut by 4 bases and J by 0 bases, with 17 bases left in between. The CDR3 is made up of 16 amino acids. This clonotype originated in a man aged 25 to 45 with Graves' hyperthyroidism. This sequence joins TRBV20-1 and TRBJ2-3, with D maybe TRBD2 (5 bases). Input material: blood. This CDR3 is CSATPEGVRSTDTQYF. The CDR3 DNA sequence: TGCAGTGCTACGCCCGAGGGAGTCAGAAGCACAGATACGCAGTATTTT.